This T cell receptor beta chain was found in a study of blood T cells in healthy people across ages. Study-wide results and caveats: PBMCs that were unsorted prevented a conclusive naive versus antigen-experienced comparison.

This clonotype was seen more than once but under ten times. No antigen is known for it. A second PCR, run for roughly 7 to 12 cycles, used a sample-barcoded 5' primer plus a J-beta primer mix. Each CDR3 protein is one row after TCRdb ran MiXCR on the 5' RACE reads. This table holds 1.5 million to 2 million distinct CDR3 sequences, 28% found once. This TCR derives from a woman younger than 45 in good health. Sequenced input: blood.

The CDR3 spells CASSSTAGAYEQYF. Written as DNA, the CDR3 is TGTGCCAGCTCATCCACGGCAGGGGCTTACGAGCAGTACTTC. J is TRBJ2-7 and V is TRBV18; D may be TRBD1 (6 bases). From germline, CDR1 is KGHSH and CDR2 LQKENI. The CDR3 covers 14 residues. Between the trimmed V and J ends, which lost 5 bases and 4 bases, there was a span of 15 bases.